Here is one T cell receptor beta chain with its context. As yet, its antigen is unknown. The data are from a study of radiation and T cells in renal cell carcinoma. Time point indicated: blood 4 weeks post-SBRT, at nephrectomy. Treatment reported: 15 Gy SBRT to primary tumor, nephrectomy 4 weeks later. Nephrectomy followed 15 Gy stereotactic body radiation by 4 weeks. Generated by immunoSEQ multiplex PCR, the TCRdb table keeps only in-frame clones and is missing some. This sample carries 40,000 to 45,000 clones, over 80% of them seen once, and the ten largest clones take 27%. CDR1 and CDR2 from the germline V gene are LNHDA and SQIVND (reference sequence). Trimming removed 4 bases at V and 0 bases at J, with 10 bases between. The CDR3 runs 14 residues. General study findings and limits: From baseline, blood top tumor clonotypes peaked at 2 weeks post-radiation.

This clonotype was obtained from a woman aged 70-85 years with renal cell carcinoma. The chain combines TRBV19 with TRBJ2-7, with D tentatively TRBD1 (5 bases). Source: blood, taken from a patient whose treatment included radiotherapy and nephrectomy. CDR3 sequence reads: CASSRARDSYEQYF. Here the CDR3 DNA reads TGTGCCAGTAGTAGGGCCAGGGACTCCTACGAGCAGTACTTC.